The source of this T cell receptor beta chain is a study of response to subunit inactivated influenza vaccine. V shed 4 bases and J shed 4 bases, with 11 bases lying between them. CDR3 length: 14 amino acids. CDR1 is SGHTA, CDR2 FQGNSA, per germline. This clonotype has more than one count but fewer than ten. MiXCR, applied by TCRdb to the RT-PCR reads, yields one record per CDR3 protein. The sample holds more than 550,000 distinct CDR3 sequences; 11% are singletons and the top ten take 9.5% to 12%. These sequences were also reported in another study, on T cells expressing NK-cell markers. According to that study: TCR beta cDNA was made by 5'RACE template switching with UMIs. From sorted CD3+CD56+NKG2C+, CD3+CD56+NKG2C- and CD3+CD56-NKG2C+ T cells came the TCR beta repertoires. With respect to HCMV, seven of the eight sequenced donors were seropositive, and one was seronegative. Six of the donors carried dominant NKG2C+ clonotypes that took up roughly 1.0-8% of their CD8+ T cells. Questions lingered over whether expanded NKG2C+ T cell clones were HCMV-specific.

This clonotype was sampled from a man aged 45 to 65 who received an inactivated influenza vaccine. The chain uses TRBV7-2 and TRBJ1-5; no clear D. This specimen was PBMCs from blood, taken on the day of vaccination. This CDR3 reads CASSSGKGNQPQHF. DNA of the CDR3: TGTGCCAGCAGCTCCGGGAAGGGAAATCAGCCCCAGCATTTT.